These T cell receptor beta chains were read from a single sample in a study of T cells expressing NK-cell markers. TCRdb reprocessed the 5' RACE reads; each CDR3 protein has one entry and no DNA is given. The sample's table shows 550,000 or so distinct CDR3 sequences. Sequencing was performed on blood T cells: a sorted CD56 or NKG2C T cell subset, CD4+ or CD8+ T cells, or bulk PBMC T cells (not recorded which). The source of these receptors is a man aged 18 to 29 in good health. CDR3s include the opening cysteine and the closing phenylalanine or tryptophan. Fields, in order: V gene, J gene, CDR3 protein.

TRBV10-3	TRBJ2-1	CAISWTPGGDEQFF
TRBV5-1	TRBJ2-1	CASSLFAWAYNEQFF
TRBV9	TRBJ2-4	CASSVGSGGFLNIQYF
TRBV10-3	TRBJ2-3	CAISEPGGLNTDTQYF
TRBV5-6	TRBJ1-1	CASSWGVATMNTEAFF
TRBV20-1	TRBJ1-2	CSASGFGYGYTF
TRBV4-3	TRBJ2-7	CASSLTPSTGEQYF
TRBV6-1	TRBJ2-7	CASSPSGQGVDEQYF
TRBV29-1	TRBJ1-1	CSVTGLNTEAFF
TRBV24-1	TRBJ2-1	CATLLACYNEQFF
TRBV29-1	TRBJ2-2	CSVAGTSVNTGELFF
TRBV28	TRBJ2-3	CASSFRRVRKTGGTDTQYF
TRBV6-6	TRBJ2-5	CASHRAAQETQYF
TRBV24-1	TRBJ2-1	CATSQTSKAGGLYNEQFF
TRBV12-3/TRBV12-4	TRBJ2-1	CASSADLFKKNEQFF
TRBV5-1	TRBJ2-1	CASSPGSAGAYNEQFF
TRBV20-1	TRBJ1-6	CSARRMAANNSPLHF
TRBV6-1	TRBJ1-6	CASSDRGNSPLHF
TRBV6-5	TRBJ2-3	CASSYTRDPTADTQYF
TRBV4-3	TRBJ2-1	CASSQDGGGTDEQFF
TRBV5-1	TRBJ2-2	CASSILAGGGYGISGELFF
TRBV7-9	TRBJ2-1	CASSSIEWDSYNEQFF
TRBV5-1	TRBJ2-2	CASSRNGWGGATLGELFF
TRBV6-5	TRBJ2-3	CATKVGDTQYF
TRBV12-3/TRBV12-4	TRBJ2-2	CASSLAGTLTGELFF
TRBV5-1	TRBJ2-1	CASSPYGREGYNEQFF
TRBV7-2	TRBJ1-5	CASSQDRSNQPQHF
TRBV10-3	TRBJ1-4	CAISPGTDNEKLFF
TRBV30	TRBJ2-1	CAWSSTGTYNEQFF
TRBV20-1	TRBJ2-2	CSAVGDGELFF
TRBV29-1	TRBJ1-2	CSVVGLSRAGGYGYTF
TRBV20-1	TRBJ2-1	CSAFVSYNEQFF
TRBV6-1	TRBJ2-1	CASRGTHQGEQFF
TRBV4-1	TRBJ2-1	CASSQDYQGVYGNEQFF
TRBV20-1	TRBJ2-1	CSAEKQLVYNEQFF
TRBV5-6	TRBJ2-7	CASSSWGGLFSYEQYF
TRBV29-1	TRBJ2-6	CSVVGQGTSGANVLTF
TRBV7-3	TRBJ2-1	CASSFIRGRRNSSYNEQFF
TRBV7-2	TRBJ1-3	CASSVRLPGAGNTIYF
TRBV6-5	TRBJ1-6	CASTYRDRVNSPLHF
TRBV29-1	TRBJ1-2	CSGTTENYGYTF
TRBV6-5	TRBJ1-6	CASSYSRLMGSPLHF
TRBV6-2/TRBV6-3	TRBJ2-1	CASSYSSPDNEQFF
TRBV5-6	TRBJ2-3	CASSWTQGVEGTDTQYF
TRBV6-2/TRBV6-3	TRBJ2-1	CASIPRGREALNEQFF
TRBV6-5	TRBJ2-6	CASSYLPQGDGANVLTF
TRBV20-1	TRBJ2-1	CSAPAAGEDEQFF